One sample yielded the 29 T cell receptor beta chains listed below, sequenced in a study of post-analysis software for immune sequencing data. Study-level results: TRBV segments more frequent in patients than in controls numbered several and included TRBV5-6, TRBV5-1 and TRBV20-1.

No antigen has been identified for these receptors. The TCR beta cDNA libraries carried unique molecular identifiers. Each CDR3 protein is one row after TCRdb ran MiXCR on the PCR reads. Here the sample spans around 250,000 distinct CDR3 sequences, 35% to 45% being singletons. The sample was blood. The receptors come from a girl aged 10-17 years with multiple sclerosis.

The chain uses TRBV12-3 or TRBV12-4 and TRBJ1-2; D possibly corresponds to TRBD1 (6 bases). Trimming stripped 2 bases from V and 0 bases from J, with 16 bases between. This CDR3 contains 17 residues. In nucleotides, the CDR3 is TGTGCCAGCAGTTTAAGGCAGGGGCGCACCTCTAACTATGGCTACACCTTC. Its protein product is CASSLRQGRTSNYGYTF.

The chain uses TRBV10-3 and TRBJ2-5; no definite D call. From germline, CDR1 is ENHRY and CDR2 SYGVKD. The CDR3 has 15 amino acids. Trimming removed 10 bases from V and 7 bases from J, with 25 bases in between. The CDR3 protein is CASSFSDLNPGTQYF. The CDR3 DNA reads TGTGCCAGTTCGTTTTCCGACCTTAATCCCGGGACCCAGTACTTC.

This clonotype was seen repeatedly, ten times or more. V gene TRBV29-1 combines with J gene TRBJ1-2; D unresolved. The V end was cut by 5 bases, the J end by 0 bases, with 13 bases between. The CDR3 loop spans 14 amino acids. Germline CDR1 reads SQVTM; CDR2 reads ANQGSEA. CDR3 in DNA: TGCAGCGTTTCCCCACGACAAGCTAACTATGGCTACACCTTC. Its protein is CSVSPRQANYGYTF.

A word on this clonotype: A much larger clone lies a single base off, so this may be a read error. The chain carries TRBV27 and TRBJ2-4; 9 nucleotides agree with TRBD2. V trimming: 6 bases; J trimming: 6 bases; junction bases outside the gene matches: 9. This CDR3 spans 15 amino acids. Germline CDR1 MNHEY, CDR2 SMNVEV (reference sequence). The CDR3 is CASSSIAGDANIQYF. The DNA of the CDR3 is TGTGCCAGCAGCTCTATAGCGGGAGACGCAAACATTCAGTACTTC.

This rearrangement joins TRBV10-3 to TRBJ2-7; possible D gene TRBD1, 6 bases. The CDR3 has 12 amino acids. Germline assignment: CDR1 ENHRY and CDR2 SYGVKD. V was pared by 6 bases and J by 5 bases, with 11 bases between. The CDR3 sequence: CAIRDRGNEQYF. The CDR3, as DNA: TGTGCCATCAGGGACAGAGGGAACGAGCAGTACTTC.

A word on this clonotype: This sequence may be a read error, since a much larger clone differs from it by one base. This rearrangement joins TRBV12-3 or TRBV12-4 to TRBJ1-2; tentatively, D is TRBD1 (5 bases). The CDR3 covers 12 residues. The V and J ends lost 6 bases and 4 bases respectively, with 9 bases between them. Written as DNA, the CDR3 is TGTGCCAGCAGCCGGGACGTCTATGGCTACACCTTC. It yields the protein CASSRDVYGYTF.

Worth noting for this clonotype: An end of the junction does not agree with germline; a read error may underlie this. The rearrangement uses TRBV25-1 and TRBJ2-5; possibly TRBD2 for D (5 bases). This CDR3 comprises 14 residues. Looked up from germline, CDR1 is MGHDK and CDR2 is SYGVNS. The CDR3 DNA follows: TGTGCCAGCAGTGAACCGAGGGTCCAAGAGGCCCAGTACTTC. Protein product: CASSEPRVQEAQYF.

This clonotype was recorded many times. The chain employs TRBV6-2 or TRBV6-3 and TRBJ1-1; maybe TRBD1 (6 bases). The CDR3 covers 14 residues. Germline assignment: CDR1 MNHEY and CDR2 SVGEGT. V lost 5 bases and J lost 2, with 12 bases in between. CDR3 DNA sequence: TGTGCCAGCAGTAGTGGGGGCCTTAACACTGAAGCTTTCTTT. Translation gives CASSSGGLNTEAFF.

Notes on this clonotype: A much larger clone sits a single nucleotide away, making a read error possible. The V and J genes are TRBV7-2 and TRBJ2-4; the match to TRBD2 covers 10 bases. V was clipped by 3 bases and J by 1 base; unmatched bases: 6. Germline CDR1 SGHTA, CDR2 FQGNSA. The CDR3 is 17 amino acids. The CDR3 nucleotides are TGTGCCAGCAGCTTGGGCGTACTAGCGGGGGCCAAAAACATTCAGTACTTC. Amino acid sequence: CASSLGVLAGAKNIQYF.

This clonotype has just a few counts. J is TRBJ2-7 and V is TRBV2; no definite D call. In germline, CDR1 is SNHLY, CDR2 FYNNEI. This CDR3 spans 14 amino acids. Trimming removed 5 bases at V and 3 bases at J, with 14 bases between. The CDR3 nucleotides read TGTGCCAGCAGTCGAGGTCCCGATTACTACGAGCAGTACTTC. Its protein product is CASSRGPDYYEQYF.

This clonotype was recorded at least ten times. The rearrangement links TRBV6-5 to TRBJ2-1; perhaps TRBD2 as D (6 bases). This CDR3 has 20 amino acids. The germline CDR1 and CDR2 sequences are MNHEY and SVGAGI. Trimming removed 4 bases at V and 0 bases at J, with 25 bases between. The CDR3 sequence: CASSWSGTAYHRSSYNEQFF. The CDR3 bases are TGTGCCAGCAGTTGGTCCGGGACTGCCTACCATAGGAGCTCCTACAATGAGCAGTTCTTC.

About this clonotype: A read error may produce the germline difference seen at one junction end. The chain carries TRBV5-1 and TRBJ2-3, with D possibly being TRBD1 (6 bases). Germline CDR1 SGHRS, CDR2 YFSETQ. The CDR3 is 15 amino acids. The CDR3 DNA reads TGCGCCAGCACCCGACAGGACCAACGGGCAGATGCGCAGTATTTT. As protein: CASTRQDQRADAQYF.

J is TRBJ1-1 and V is TRBV7-9, with 8 nucleotides matching TRBD1. The CDR3 covers 15 residues. Germline values: CDR1 SEHNR, CDR2 FQNEAQ (reference sequence). V shed 2 bases, J shed 1 base, and the junction held 3 bases outside the gene matches. The CDR3 loop is CASSLRTGKNTEAFF. CDR3 nucleotide sequence: TGTGCCAGCAGCTTAAGGACAGGGAAGAACACTGAAGCTTTCTTT.

V gene TRBV7-2 combines with J gene TRBJ2-3; TRBD1 agrees at 9 bases. The CDR3 is made up of 17 amino acids. The V and J ends lost 1 base and 0 bases, in that order; junction bases with no gene match: 5. The V gene's germline CDR1 is SGHTA and CDR2 FQGNSA. The CDR3 DNA is TGTGCCAGCAGCTTAGGGAACAGGGGGCGCAGCACAGATACGCAGTATTTT. Its translation: CASSLGNRGRSTDTQYF.

The V and J genes are TRBV25-1 and TRBJ2-6; D is undetermined. The V and J ends lost 1 base and 2 bases respectively, with 6 bases between them. The CDR3 runs 15 residues. Germline V gene lookup returns CDR1 MGHDK and CDR2 SYGVNS. The CDR3 nucleotides are TGTGCCAGCAGTGAATCGGGTACTGGGGCCAACGTCCTGACTTTC. This encodes CASSESGTGANVLTF.

The J gene is TRBJ2-1, the V gene TRBV5-1; TRBD2 matches at 7 bases. This CDR3 contains 16 residues. After removal of 3 bases from V and 6 bases from J, the junction contained 12 bases not matched to a gene. CDR1 and CDR2 (germline): SGHRS, YFSETQ. The CDR3 coding sequence is TGCGCCAGCAGCTCGTCCCCTCCAGCGGGGACCAATGAGCAGTTCTTC. Amino acid sequence: CASSSSPPAGTNEQFF.

J is TRBJ1-2 and V is TRBV19; 9 bases align to TRBD1. This CDR3 has 16 amino acids. Per germline, CDR1 LNHDA and CDR2 SQIVND (reference sequence). The junction had 7 bases not matched to a gene; V was cut back by 2 bases and J by 3 bases. CDR3 sequence (DNA): TGTGCCAGTAGTATATCCCTACAGGGGGCGGACTATGGCTACACCTTC. Its protein product is CASSISLQGADYGYTF.

This clonotype has only a few counts. This could be a read error, since a much larger clone is one nucleotide away. The chain employs TRBV5-1 and TRBJ2-1, with 10 bases lining up with TRBD2. Germline loops: CDR1 SGHRS, CDR2 YFSETQ. The CDR3 extends over 16 amino acids. Trimming cost V 0 bases and J 7 bases; bases outside gene matches: 7. CDR3 loop: CASSLGAGGPGNEQFF. The DNA of the CDR3 is TGCGCCAGCAGCTTGGGAGCGGGAGGGCCTGGGAATGAGCAGTTCTTC.

As to this clonotype: This sequence may be a read error, since a much larger clone differs from it by one base. The chain carries TRBV2 and TRBJ2-5, with D uncertain. The germline V and J ends were trimmed by 8 bases and 11 bases, with 18 bases remaining between them. Germline V CDR1 and CDR2: SNHLY, FYNNEI. This CDR3 spans 12 amino acids. The CDR3 nucleotides read TGTGCCAGCGGTCTACAAGCCAATGAGCAGTACTTC. Translated, it gives CASGLQANEQYF.

For this clonotype: The junction and the germline gene differ at one end; a read error may be behind it. V is TRBV5-1 and J is TRBJ2-5, with 10 positions matching TRBD1. The V gene's germline CDR1 is SGHRS and CDR2 YFSETQ. The CDR3 is 16 residues long. CDR3 nucleotide sequence: TGCGCCAGCAGCTTTACGACGGGACAGGGGCCAGAGACCCTGTACTTC. Its translation: CASSFTTGQGPETLYF. Complete variable domain (other parts from reference TRBV5-1 and TRBJ2-5): KAGVTQTPRYLIKTRGQQVTLSCSPISGHRSVSWYQQTPGQGLQFLFEYFSETQRNKGNFPGRFSGRQFSNSRSEMNVSTLELGDSALYLCASSFTTGQGPETLYFGPGTRLLVL.

This clonotype was seen at least ten times. The J gene is TRBJ2-1, the V gene TRBV20-1; D is unresolved. CDR1 DFQATT and CDR2 SNEGSKA come from the germline V gene (reference sequence). The CDR3 spans 12 residues. V dropped 6 bases and J dropped 9 bases, with 15 bases sitting between them. The CDR3 sequence is CSAALGFGEQFF. In nucleotides, the CDR3 is TGCAGTGCAGCTTTAGGGTTTGGTGAGCAGTTCTTC.

This chain uses TRBV5-1 with TRBJ2-5, with 9 positions matching TRBD1. The V gene end was trimmed by 3 bases and the J gene end by 9 bases; junction bases not matched to a gene: 9. Looked up from germline, CDR1 is SGHRS and CDR2 is YFSETQ. The CDR3 consists of 14 residues. For the CDR3, the DNA is TGCGCCAGCAGCTACAGGGGGCAGGGGGAGGCCCAGTACTTC. Translating it yields CASSYRGQGEAQYF.

The V call is TRBV5-4, the J call TRBJ2-7; no clear D. CDR1 SGHNT and CDR2 YYREEE come from the germline V gene (reference sequence). The CDR3 totals 13 residues. V dropped 1 base and J dropped 3 bases, with 8 bases sitting between them. CDR3 loop: CASSLNGCYEQYF. The CDR3 bases are TGTGCCAGCAGCTTGAACGGGTGCTACGAGCAGTACTTC.

This clonotype appeared many times. V usage is TRBV6-6 and J usage is TRBJ1-1; unclear D gene. The CDR3 sequence is 13 residues long. The V end lost 7 bases, the J end lost 11 bases, and 20 bases lay between the germline ends. Germline V gives CDR1 MNHNY, CDR2 SVGAGI (reference sequence). CDR3 nucleotides: TGTGCCAGCAACAAAGGGTTCGGCATTACGGCTTTCTTT. As protein: CASNKGFGITAFF.

This clonotype occurred many times. The V call is TRBV7-2, the J call TRBJ2-1; D may be TRBD1 (6 bases). The CDR3 spans 15 residues. Looked up from germline, CDR1 is SGHTA and CDR2 is FQGNSA. Trimming shortened V by 4 bases and J by 4 bases, and 14 bases separated the two germline ends. CDR3 nucleotide sequence: TGTGCCAGCAGCTCGGACAGTCGAGGGTACAATGAGCAGTTCTTC. As protein: CASSSDSRGYNEQFF.

In its sample, this clonotype was seen a few times. A much larger clone differs by one base, so this may be a read error. This rearrangement joins TRBV20-1 to TRBJ2-3; 9 bases map to TRBD2. V gave up 6 bases and J gave up 4 bases; unmatched junction bases: 8. The CDR3 has 14 residues. Germline lookup yields CDR1 DFQATT and CDR2 SNEGSKA (reference sequence). The CDR3 DNA is TGCAGTGCCCTGGCGGAGCGGGGGGCAGATACGCAGTATTTT. Protein: CSALAERGADTQYF.

Comment on this clonotype: One base away lies a much larger clone, so this may be a sequencing read error. Because it lacks the conserved phenylalanine or tryptophan at the end, this CDR3 is likely a read error. The V gene is TRBV7-8, the J gene TRBJ2-7, with TRBD1 matching 7 bases. The J call may not be correct, given that the DNA end is closer to TRBJ2-5. The CDR3 sequence is 13 residues long. Germline loops: CDR1 SGHVS, CDR2 FQNEAQ. DNA for the CDR3: TGTGCCAGCAGTCGAGGGGGCAAGGAGACCCAGTACTTA. Translated: CASSRGGKETQYL.

This clonotype was observed at least ten times. The chain uses TRBV10-3 and TRBJ2-3; D remains ambiguous. The CDR3 is 15 residues long. Trimming took 3 bases from V and 6 from J, leaving 16 bases between them. Per germline, CDR1 ENHRY and CDR2 SYGVKD. The CDR3 sequence: CAISDVATGGDTQYF. The CDR3 coding sequence is TGTGCCATCAGTGATGTGGCGACCGGTGGGGATACGCAGTATTTT.

The CDR3 nucleotides are TGCAGTGCTTTCCAGGGTTACGAGCAGTACTTC. Protein: CSAFQGYEQYF. This sequence joins TRBV20-1 and TRBJ2-7; weak D call: TRBD1 (5 bases). Germline V lookup: CDR1 DFQATT, CDR2 SNEGSKA (reference sequence). Trimming left V 5 bases short and J 4 bases short, with 9 bases between. This CDR3 is 11 amino acids long.